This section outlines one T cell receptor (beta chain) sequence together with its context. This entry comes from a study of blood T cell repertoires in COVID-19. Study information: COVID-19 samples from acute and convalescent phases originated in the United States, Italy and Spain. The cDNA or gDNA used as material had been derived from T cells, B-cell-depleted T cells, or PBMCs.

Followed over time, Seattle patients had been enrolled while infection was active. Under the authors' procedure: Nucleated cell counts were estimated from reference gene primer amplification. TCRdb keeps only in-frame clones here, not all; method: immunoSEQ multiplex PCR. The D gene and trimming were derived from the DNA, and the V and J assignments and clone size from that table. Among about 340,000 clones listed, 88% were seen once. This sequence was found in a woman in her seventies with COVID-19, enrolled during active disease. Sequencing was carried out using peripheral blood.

Here the CDR3 reads CASSKLERRNEDRGLPNQPQHF. CDR3 nucleotide sequence: TGTGCCAGCAGCAAACTAGAAAGGCGAAACGAAGACAGAGGATTACCCAATCAGCCCCAGCATTTT. V gene TRBV21-1 combines with J gene TRBJ1-5; the DNA was not used to check the table's D call, TRBD1. TRBV21-1 is reported as a pseudogene. The CDR3 is 22 amino acids.